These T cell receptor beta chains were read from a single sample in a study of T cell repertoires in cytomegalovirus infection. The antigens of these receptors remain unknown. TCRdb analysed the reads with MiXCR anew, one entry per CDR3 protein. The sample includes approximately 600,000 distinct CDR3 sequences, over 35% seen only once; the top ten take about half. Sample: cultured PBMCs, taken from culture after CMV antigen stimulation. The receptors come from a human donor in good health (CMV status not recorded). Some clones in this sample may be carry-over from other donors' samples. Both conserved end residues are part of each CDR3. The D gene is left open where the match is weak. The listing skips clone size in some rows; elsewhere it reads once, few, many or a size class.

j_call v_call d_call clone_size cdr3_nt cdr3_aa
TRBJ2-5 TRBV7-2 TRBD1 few TGTGCCAGCAGCTCCGGGACAGGGAAGTTAATGACCCAGTACTTC CASSSGTGKLMTQYF
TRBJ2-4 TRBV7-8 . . TGTGCCAGCAGCTACCCGAGGGGCAAATCTGCCAAAAACATTCAGTACTTC CASSYPRGKSAKNIQYF
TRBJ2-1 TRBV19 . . TGTGCCAGTAGTATTTGGTCCAATGAGCAGTTCTTC CASSIWSNEQFF
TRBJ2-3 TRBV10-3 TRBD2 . TGTGCCATCAGTGAAGGCGGGAGTGCAGATACGCAGTATTTT CAISEGGSADTQYF
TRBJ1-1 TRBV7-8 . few TGTGCCAGCAGCTTAGCGTCTGGGTGGGACACTGAAGCTTTCTTT CASSLASGWDTEAFF
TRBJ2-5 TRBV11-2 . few TGTGCCAGCAGCCGCACTGGGGCCGCCTTCCAAGAGACCCAGTACTTC CASSRTGAAFQETQYF
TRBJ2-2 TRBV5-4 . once TGTGCCAGCAGCTTGGTTCAGACAGACACCGGGGAGCTGTTTTTT CASSLVQTDTGELFF
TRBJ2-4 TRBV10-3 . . TGTGCCATCAGTGAGCAAAGGGGGGACATTCAGTACTTC CAISEQRGDIQYF
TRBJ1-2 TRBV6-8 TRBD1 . TGTGCCAGCAGCGGGACAGGTGGAAGGGATGGCTACACCTTC CASSGTGGRDGYTF
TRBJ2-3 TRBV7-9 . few TGTGCCAGCAGGGGGGGGCACACGCAGTATTTT CASRGGHTQYF
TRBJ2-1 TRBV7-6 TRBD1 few TGTGCCAGCAGCCGAAATCCGGGACAGAGCTCCTACAATGAGCAGTTCTTC CASSRNPGQSSYNEQFF
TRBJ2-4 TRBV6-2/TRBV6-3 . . TGTGCCAGCAGAACAACACGGGGGCTAGCCAAAAACATTCAGTACTTC CASRTTRGLAKNIQYF
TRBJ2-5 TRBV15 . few TGTGCCACCAGCAGAGGAGGGAGAGACCAAGAGACCCAGTACTTC CATSRGGRDQETQYF
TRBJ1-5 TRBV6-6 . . TGTGCCAGCAGCCAGCACAGGGAAAATCAGCCCCAGCATTTT CASSQHRENQPQHF
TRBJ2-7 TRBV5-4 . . TGTGCCAGCAGCGCCGGCCCGGGGGATTACGAGCAGTACTTC CASSAGPGDYEQYF
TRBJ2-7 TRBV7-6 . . TGTGCTTTCGCCGCGGGGCCCTCCTACGAGCAGTACTTC CAFAAGPSYEQYF
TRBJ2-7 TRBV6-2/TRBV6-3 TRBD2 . TGTGCCAGCAGTTACTCCCCCAAGTCTAGCGGCCTCATCTACGAGCAGTACTTC CASSYSPKSSGLIYEQYF
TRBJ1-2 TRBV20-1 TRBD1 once TGCAGTGCGGTTCAGGGGGCCGGTGGCTACACCTTC CSAVQGAGGYTF
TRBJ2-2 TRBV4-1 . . TGCGCCAGCAGCCGCGGCCTCTACTACACCGGGGAGCTGTTTTTT CASSRGLYYTGELFF
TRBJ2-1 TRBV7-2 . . TGTGCCAGCAGCTTTCTAGCGAGTCCTTTCGCGATCCAGTTCTTC CASSFLASPFAIQFF
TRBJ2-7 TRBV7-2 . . TGTGCCAGCAGGATCAGGGGGGGGGCAGGGGAGCAGTACTTC CASRIRGGAGEQYF
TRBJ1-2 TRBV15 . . TGTGCCACCAGCAGCCCCTACCGAGACAGGCGCTATGGCTACACCTTC CATSSPYRDRRYGYTF
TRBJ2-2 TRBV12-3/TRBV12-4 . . TGTGCCAGCAGGGGCACTGGGAACACCGGGGAGCTGTTTTTT CASRGTGNTGELFF
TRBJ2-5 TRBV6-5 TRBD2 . TGTGCCAGCACCCCGGGGGGGGGCGAGACCCAGTACTTC CASTPGGGETQYF
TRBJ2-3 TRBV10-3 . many TGTGCCATCAGTGACGGGGGAAGGGGGGGCCTCGAAGATACGCAGTATTTT CAISDGGRGGLEDTQYF
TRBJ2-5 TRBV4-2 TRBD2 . TGTGCCAGCAGCCAGGTGACTAGCGGGAGTTGGTCCCAGTACTTC CASSQVTSGSWSQYF
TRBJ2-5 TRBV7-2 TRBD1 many TGTGCCAGCAGCTCCCAAACCCGTGGACAGGGCTGGAGGGAAAGCCAGTACTTC CASSSQTRGQGWRESQYF